Below, 32 T cell receptor beta chains from the same sample are listed, as sequenced in a study of metastatic and nonmetastatic thyroid tumors. TCRdb re-called the PCR reads through MiXCR. The sample includes about 39,000 clones, roughly a fifth of them seen just once. Prior to thyroid surgery, none of the patients had received any treatment. Material: blood. These receptors came from a female donor with papillary thyroid cancer or a benign thyroid nodule (not recorded which). Some clones in this sample may be carry-over from other donors' samples.

There are many counts of this clone. This chain joins TRBV28 and TRBJ2-7, with D possibly matching TRBD1 (5 bases). The CDR3 loop spans 13 amino acids. Germline assignment: CDR1 MDHEN and CDR2 SYDVKM. Deletions cut 8 bases from V and 3 bases from J, with 14 bases between. The CDR3 here is CASVPGPFYEQYF. In nucleotides, the CDR3 is TGTGCCAGCGTTCCAGGGCCATTCTACGAGCAGTACTTC.

The chain is built from TRBV11-1 and TRBJ1-5; D is possibly TRBD1 (5 bases). CDR1 and CDR2 (germline): SGHAT, FQDESV (reference sequence). This CDR3 comprises 17 residues. The V and J ends lost 4 bases and 6 bases respectively, with 22 bases between them. The CDR3 protein is CASSSWTWARGRQPQHF. As DNA, the CDR3 is TGTGCCAGCAGCTCCTGGACATGGGCCCGCGGGCGTCAGCCCCAGCATTTT.

The chain has TRBV28 and TRBJ2-1; tentatively, D is TRBD2 (6 bases). The CDR3 has 14 residues. V was shortened by 8 bases and J by 8 bases, with 19 bases between the two germline ends. Germline V gene sequence: CDR1 MDHEN, CDR2 SYDVKM. The DNA for the CDR3 is TGTGCCAGCGGAACTATTGCGGGAAGGGATGAGCAGTTCTTC. Protein sequence: CASGTIAGRDEQFF.

Ten or more counts support this clone. The sample has other DNA sequences that encode this CDR3 too. This chain uses TRBV6-1 with TRBJ2-7; possible D gene TRBD1, 6 bases. The CDR3 sequence is 14 residues long. CDR1 and CDR2 from the germline V gene are MNHNS and SASEGT. Trimming left V 6 bases short and J 2 bases short, with 14 bases between. The CDR3 DNA is TGTGCCAGCAGGGGAGACAGGTTCGCCTACGAGCAGTACTTC. Translating gives CASRGDRFAYEQYF.

This clone is labeled hyperexpanded. Written as DNA, the CDR3 is TGTGCCAGCAGTCAGGCCGAGGGGACTAGCGGAGCCCCTTACGAGCAGTACTTC. The encoded protein is CASSQAEGTSGAPYEQYF. This chain connects TRBV27 to TRBJ2-7, with 11 nucleotides matching TRBD2. The CDR3 is 18 residues long. Looked up from germline, CDR1 is MNHEY and CDR2 is SMNVEV (reference sequence). The V segment lost 5 bases and the J segment 4 bases; nucleotides outside the gene matches: 16.

This clone was detected many times. The V call is TRBV20-1, the J call TRBJ2-1; no firm D call. CDR3 length: 13 amino acids. Germline V gene data show CDR1 as DFQATT and CDR2 as SNEGSKA (reference sequence). Deletions cut 2 bases from V and 7 bases from J, with 12 bases between. CDR3 sequence: CSARSGSGNEQFF. In DNA, the CDR3 is TGCAGTGCTAGAAGTGGCTCTGGGAATGAGCAGTTCTTC.

This clone was seen ten or more times. The J gene is TRBJ2-7, the V gene TRBV28, with D tentatively TRBD2 (5 bases). The CDR3 spans 15 residues. The V gene's germline CDR1 is MDHEN and CDR2 SYDVKM. V lost 6 bases, J lost 0 bases, and 15 bases lay in between. The CDR3 region is CASRLPGVDSYEQYF. The CDR3 nucleotides are TGTGCCAGCAGACTACCCGGGGTAGACTCCTACGAGCAGTACTTC.

This clone was recorded at least ten times. This chain uses TRBV24-1 with TRBJ1-1, with a weak D call TRBD1 (5 bases). The CDR3 has 13 residues. CDR1 is KGHDR and CDR2 is SFDVKD in the germline V gene. V lost 3 bases and J lost 6, with 10 bases in between. The CDR3 DNA reads as TGTGCCACCAGTGATGGGGCAAACGCTGAAGCTTTCTTT. This gives the protein CATSDGANAEAFF.

By its share, this clone is medium-sized. The chain links TRBV6-1 to TRBJ2-7; 9 bases align to TRBD1. The CDR3 extends over 15 amino acids. After removal of 8 bases from V and 2 bases from J, the junction contained 10 bases not matched to a gene. Germline-derived CDR1 and CDR2 are MNHNS and SASEGT. The CDR3 DNA follows: TGTGCCAGCCTAAAGAAGGACAGGGGTCCCTACGAGCAGTACTTC. Translating it yields CASLKKDRGPYEQYF.

A few counts support this clone. The sample holds other DNA sequences that translate to the same CDR3. The chain combines TRBV28 with TRBJ1-3; D ambiguous. The V end lost 7 bases, the J end lost 3 bases, and 22 bases lay between the germline ends. CDR1 and CDR2 (germline): MDHEN, SYDVKM. The CDR3 has 17 amino acids. Here the CDR3 DNA reads TGTGCCAGCACTACCCGGGCATCGGGGTATGTTGGAAACACCATATATTTT. This encodes CASTTRASGYVGNTIYF.

This clone showed up many times. J is TRBJ2-7 and V is TRBV20-1; TRBD1 is a possible D gene (6 bases). Germline assignment: CDR1 DFQATT and CDR2 SNEGSKA (reference sequence). V was pared by 4 bases and J by 9 bases, with 22 bases between. The length of the CDR3 is 14 residues. The CDR3 is CSANTAQGWEGQYF. The DNA of the CDR3 is TGCAGTGCTAATACCGCGCAGGGGTGGGAAGGGCAGTACTTC.

The sample holds a few counts of this clone. This chain links TRBV6-1 with TRBJ1-3; TRBD1 agrees at 8 bases. CDR3 length: 14 amino acids. After removal of 5 bases from V and 4 bases from J, the junction contained 4 bases not matched to a gene. CDR1 and CDR2 from the germline V gene are MNHNS and SASEGT. The CDR3: CASSSRGLGNTIYF. The CDR3 DNA reads TGTGCCAGCAGTAGCAGGGGGCTCGGAAACACCATATATTTT.

The J gene is TRBJ1-6, the V gene TRBV27; D not certain. Germline lookup yields CDR1 MNHEY and CDR2 SMNVEV (reference sequence). V shed 7 bases and J shed 0 bases, with 10 bases lying between them. This CDR3 region has 15 residues. The CDR3 DNA is TGTGCCAGCACCCTCCTGAGCTCCTATAATTCACCCCTCCACTTT. Amino acid sequence: CASTLLSSYNSPLHF.

Remarks on this clone: The final CDR3 position lacks the conserved phenylalanine or tryptophan, pointing to a likely read error. This chain connects TRBV27 to TRBJ2-7, with TRBD1 matching 7 bases. The J call is in doubt because the DNA end fits TRBJ2-1 better. CDR1 and CDR2 from the germline V gene are MNHEY and SMNVEV (reference sequence). This CDR3 comprises 13 residues. CDR3 residues: CASADRAPYEQFY. The CDR3 coding sequence is TGTGCCAGCGCCGACAGGGCCCCCTACGAGCAGTTCTAC.

The rearrangement joins TRBV7-6 to TRBJ2-7; 11 nucleotides line up with TRBD1. Trimming removed 6 bases from V and 5 bases from J; junction bases left unmatched: 12. The CDR3 has 16 amino acids. Germline CDR1 and CDR2: SGHVS and FNYEAQ. CDR3 nucleotides: TGTGCCAGCAGTATCACCCCGGGACAGGGGGGGAACGAGCAGTACTTC. This codes for CASSITPGQGGNEQYF.

The table lists this clone with many counts. The rearrangement joins TRBV2 to TRBJ2-3; TRBD1 matches at 7 bases. Germline values: CDR1 SNHLY, CDR2 FYNNEI. After removal of 8 bases from V and 0 bases from J, the junction contained 14 bases not matched to a gene. This CDR3 contains 17 residues. As DNA, the CDR3 is TGTGCCAGCCGGCGACAGGGTAGGGAGACTAGCACAGATACGCAGTATTTT. Translated: CASRRQGRETSTDTQYF.

This clone turned up a few times. A much larger clone sits a single nucleotide away, making a read error possible. This sequence joins TRBV28 and TRBJ2-4, with D maybe TRBD2 (5 bases). Germline CDR1 reads MDHEN; CDR2 reads SYDVKM. The CDR3 covers 16 residues. V lost 7 bases and J 0 bases, leaving 16 bases between the germline ends. In DNA form, the CDR3 reads TGTGCCAGCATGACCAATCGAGGACTAGCCAAAAACATTCAGTACTTC. Protein: CASMTNRGLAKNIQYF. Supplemented by reference TRBV28 and TRBJ2-4, the full variable domain reads DVKVTQSSRYLVKRTGEKVFLECVQDMDHENMFWYRQDPGLGLRLIYFSYDVKMKEKGDIPEGYSVSREKKERFSLILESASTNQTSMYLCASMTNRGLAKNIQYFGAGTRLSVL.

This clone was observed at least ten times. The chain carries TRBV7-9 and TRBJ1-1; possibly TRBD1 for D (5 bases). Per germline, CDR1 SEHNR and CDR2 FQNEAQ (reference sequence). The CDR3 loop spans 13 amino acids. Trimming took 2 bases from V and 6 from J, leaving 10 bases between them. The CDR3 region is CASSLSWDSEAFF. CDR3 in DNA: TGTGCCAGCAGCTTATCCTGGGACTCTGAAGCTTTCTTT.

This clone has at least ten counts. This chain connects TRBV20-1 to TRBJ2-3; D is possibly TRBD1 or TRBD2 (5 bases each). The V end was cut by 1 base, the J end by 4 bases, with 12 bases between. Germline V gives CDR1 DFQATT, CDR2 SNEGSKA (reference sequence). The CDR3 sequence is 14 residues long. CDR3 sequence reads: CSARVWGPADTQYF. In DNA, the CDR3 is TGCAGTGCTAGAGTCTGGGGACCGGCAGATACGCAGTATTTT.

This clone showed up just a few times. A read error may explain this, as a much larger clone is one base away. The sample carries other DNA sequences with the same CDR3. The DNA for the CDR3 is TGTGCCAGCAGCGGGGACAGGCCCACCGGTGAGCTGTTTTTT. This gives the protein CASSGDRPTGELFF. V is TRBV5-8 and J is TRBJ2-2; TRBD1 agrees at 8 bases. CDR1 and CDR2 from the germline V gene are SGHTS and YDEGEE. The CDR3 totals 14 residues. Full variable domain (missing parts from reference TRBV5-8 and TRBJ2-2): EAGVTQSPTHLIKTRGQQATLRCSPISGHTSVYWYQQALGLGLQFLLWYDEGEERNRGNFPPRFSGRQFPNYSSELNVNALELEDSALYLCASSGDRPTGELFFGEGSRLTVL.

This clone turned up a few times. The chain is built from TRBV15 and TRBJ2-7; 13 bases agree with TRBD2. V shed 5 bases, J shed 6 bases, and the junction held 7 bases outside the gene matches. Germline values: CDR1 LNHNV, CDR2 YYDKDF (reference sequence). This CDR3 has 15 amino acids. The CDR3, as DNA: TGTGCCACCAGCTTAAGGACTAGCGGGAGCTGCGAGCAGTACTTC. It specifies CATSLRTSGSCEQYF.

This clone is medium-sized (0.01 to 0.1%) within its sample. The genes are TRBV28 and TRBJ1-5; the match to TRBD1 covers 7 bases. Germline V gene data show CDR1 as MDHEN and CDR2 as SYDVKM. CDR3 length: 14 amino acids. The J segment lost 3 bases and the V segment lost 6 bases, leaving 5 bases of the junction unmatched. The CDR3 DNA reads TGTGCCAGCAGGGGGGACAGTTTCAATCAGCCCCAGCATTTT. Encoded protein: CASRGDSFNQPQHF.

On this clone itself: Other DNA sequences in this specimen translate into the identical CDR3. The rearrangement joins TRBV2 to TRBJ2-5; the match to TRBD2 covers 9 bases. Germline V gene sequence: CDR1 SNHLY, CDR2 FYNNEI. Trimming at V came to 7 bases and at J to 4 bases, leaving 10 bases not matched to a gene. The CDR3 consists of 15 residues. Written as DNA, the CDR3 is TGTGCCAGCAAGGTACCTCGCGGGAGGGGAGAGACCCAGTACTTC. Protein sequence: CASKVPRGRGETQYF.

V and J are TRBV6-2 or TRBV6-3 and TRBJ2-3, with D unclear. The ends were cut back, 7 bases at V and 2 bases at J, with 7 bases in the middle. CDR3 length: 12 residues. Germline CDR1 is MNHEY and CDR2 is SVGEGT. CDR3 nucleotide sequence: TGTGCCAGCATCTCCAACACAGATACGCAGTATTTT. Protein: CASISNTDTQYF.

The chain has TRBV20-1 and TRBJ2-2, with 9 bases fitting TRBD2. V trimming: 4 bases; J trimming: 6 bases; junction bases outside the gene matches: 6. Germline CDR1 and CDR2: DFQATT and SNEGSKA (reference sequence). The CDR3 length is 14 residues. The CDR3 bases are TGCAGTGCTATCAGTAGCGGGAGTGCCGGGGAGCTGTTTTTT. It codes for CSAISSGSAGELFF.

This clone was picked up many times. The chain combines TRBV9 with TRBJ2-5, with D unresolved. Germline assignment: CDR1 SGDLS and CDR2 YYNGEE. The V end lost 0 bases, the J end lost 0 bases, and 6 bases lay between the germline ends. This CDR3 spans 14 amino acids. This CDR3 reads CASSVDSYQETQYF. The CDR3 nucleotides read TGTGCCAGCAGCGTAGACAGTTACCAAGAGACCCAGTACTTC.

The chain combines TRBV19 with TRBJ2-3; 8 bases agree with TRBD2. The CDR3 has 13 residues. Germline lookup yields CDR1 LNHDA and CDR2 SQIVND (reference sequence). V shed 7 bases and J 6 bases; nucleotides not matched to a gene: 6. The CDR3 nucleotides read TGTGCCAGTATTCCCGGACTAGCTGATACGCAGTATTTT. Its protein product is CASIPGLADTQYF.

This clone has a count of ten or more. The chain recombines TRBV4-1 with TRBJ2-7, with D possibly matching TRBD2 (6 bases). The CDR3 extends over 13 amino acids. Germline V gene data show CDR1 as MGHRA and CDR2 as YSYEKL. Trimming took off 0 bases at V and 4 bases at J, with 7 bases between the two ends. The CDR3 loop is CASSQEAGYEQYF. The CDR3 bases are TGCGCCAGCAGCCAAGAAGCGGGTTACGAGCAGTACTTC.

In its sample, this clone was seen a few times. The chain carries TRBV6-4 and TRBJ2-7; 8 positions agree with TRBD2. V lost 0 bases to trimming and J lost 5 bases; unmatched junction nucleotides: 6. The V gene's germline CDR1 is MRHNA and CDR2 SNTAGT. This CDR3 is 15 amino acids long. The CDR3 spells CASSDSGGRPHEQYF. CDR3 DNA: TGTGCCAGCAGTGACTCGGGCGGGAGGCCCCACGAGCAGTACTTC.

This clone was picked up many times. Within the sample, other DNA sequences also encode this same CDR3. The chain has TRBV11-2 and TRBJ2-2; D call uncertain. The germline V gene encodes CDR1 SGHAT and CDR2 FQNNGV. The CDR3 consists of 14 residues. Trimming left V 2 bases short and J 4 bases short, with 8 bases between. CDR3 residues: CASSLRSSTGELFF. In DNA form, the CDR3 reads TGTGCCAGCAGCTTAAGGAGTAGCACCGGGGAGCTGTTTTTT.

The J gene is TRBJ2-7, the V gene TRBV20-1, with D perhaps TRBD2 (6 bases). The CDR3 is 14 amino acids. Looked up from germline, CDR1 is DFQATT and CDR2 is SNEGSKA (reference sequence). The ends were cut back, 3 bases at V and 0 bases at J, with 12 bases in the middle. The CDR3: CSASSSDSSYEQYF. The CDR3 nucleotides read TGCAGTGCTAGTTCTAGCGATAGCTCCTACGAGCAGTACTTC.

At least ten counts were recorded for this clone. The chain joins TRBV7-8 to TRBJ2-1; 8 bases agree with TRBD1. Trimming at V came to 5 bases and at J to 2 bases, leaving 8 bases not matched to a gene. Per germline, CDR1 SGHVS and CDR2 FQNEAQ. This CDR3 region has 16 residues. The CDR3 nucleotides read TGTGCCAGCAGCCCCCGAGCAGGGGGCCCCTACAATGAGCAGTTCTTC. It is translated as CASSPRAGGPYNEQFF. Looking up the rest from reference TRBV7-8 and TRBJ2-1 gives the full variable domain: GAGVSQSPRYKVAKRGQDVALRCDPISGHVSLFWYQQALGQGPEFLTYFQNEAQLDKSGLPSDRFFAERPEGSVSTLKIQRTQQEDSAVYLCASSPRAGGPYNEQFFGPGTRLTVL.